The 5 T cell receptor beta chains reported below all come from one sample, sequenced in a study of cytomegalovirus exposure and HLA in healthy donors. It was with 60 Vbeta and 13 Jbeta primers that the PCR ran. Produced via immunoSEQ multiplex PCR; TCRdb's table is partial and in-frame only. In the table there are approximately 270,000 clones, 80% of which are singletons. Source material: PBMCs. The receptors were gathered from a girl aged 2-10 years in good health and CMV-seronegative.

Comment on this clone: The same CDR3 arises from other DNA sequences in this sample as well. This chain connects TRBV7-3 to TRBJ2-7, with D maybe TRBD2 (6 bases). V dropped 2 bases and J dropped 5 bases, with 19 bases sitting between them. Germline V gene lookup returns CDR1 SGHTA and CDR2 FQGTGA. The CDR3 covers 16 residues. The CDR3 reads CASSLFPRGRFNEQYF. The DNA of the CDR3 is TGTGCCAGCAGCTTATTCCCCCGGGGGAGGTTCAACGAGCAGTACTTC.

The chain carries TRBV10-2 and TRBJ1-5; 10 positions agree with TRBD1. V shed 8 bases and J 4 bases; nucleotides not matched to a gene: 8. This CDR3 spans 15 amino acids. Germline lookup yields CDR1 WSHSY and CDR2 SAAADI. CDR3 sequence reads: CASRGDRGLNQPQHF. The CDR3 nucleotides are TGCGCCAGCCGAGGGGACAGGGGTTTAAATCAGCCCCAGCATTTT.

This clone is a singleton in its sample. This chain joins TRBV10-3 and TRBJ1-4, with D possibly matching TRBD1 (6 bases). The CDR3 is made up of 16 amino acids. The V and J ends lost 5 bases and 5 bases respectively, with 18 bases between them. Germline V gene lookup returns CDR1 ENHRY and CDR2 SYGVKD. CDR3 nucleotides: TGTGCCATCAGTTCCCTAGCAGCAGGGGCAAATGAAAAACTGTTTTTT. Residues: CAISSLAAGANEKLFF.

The V and J genes are TRBV5-6 and TRBJ1-6; TRBD1 agrees at 8 bases. Germline V gene lookup returns CDR1 SGHDT and CDR2 YYEEEE. This CDR3 comprises 15 residues. With 0 bases clipped from V and 10 bases from J, the junction kept 6 bases outside the gene matches. The CDR3 coding sequence is TGTGCCAGCAGCTTGGCGGACAGGGTGGAATCACCCCTCCACTTT. Translation gives CASSLADRVESPLHF. The complete variable domain, with remaining parts taken from reference TRBV5-6 and TRBJ1-6, reads DAGVTQSPTHLIKTRGQQVTLRCSPKSGHDTVSWYQQALGQGPQFIFQYYEEEERQRGNFPDRFSGHQFPNYSSELNVNALLLGDSALYLCASSLADRVESPLHFGNGTRLTVT.

The chain employs TRBV28 and TRBJ2-7; tentatively, D is TRBD2 (6 bases). This CDR3 is built from 16 residues. Germline V gene lookup returns CDR1 MDHEN and CDR2 SYDVKM. V lost 5 bases and J 6 bases, leaving 23 bases between the germline ends. CDR3 protein: CASSNSALGSRGEQYF. CDR3 bases: TGTGCCAGCAGTAATTCGGCCCTCGGGAGTCGAGGCGAGCAGTACTTC.